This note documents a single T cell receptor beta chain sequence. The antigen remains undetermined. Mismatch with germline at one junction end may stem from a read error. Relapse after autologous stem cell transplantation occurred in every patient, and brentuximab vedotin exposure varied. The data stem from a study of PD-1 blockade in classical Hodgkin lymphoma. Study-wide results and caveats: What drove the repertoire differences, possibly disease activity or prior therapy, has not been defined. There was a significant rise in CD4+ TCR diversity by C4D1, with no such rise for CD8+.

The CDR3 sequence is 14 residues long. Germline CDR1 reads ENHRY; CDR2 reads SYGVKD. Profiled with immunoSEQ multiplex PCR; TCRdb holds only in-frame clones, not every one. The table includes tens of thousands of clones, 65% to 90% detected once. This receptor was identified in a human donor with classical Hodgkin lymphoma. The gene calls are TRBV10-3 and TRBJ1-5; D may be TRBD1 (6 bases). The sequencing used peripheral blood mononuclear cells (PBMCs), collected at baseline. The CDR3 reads CAISEAGGNQPQHF. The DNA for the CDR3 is TGTGCCATCAGTGAGGCGGGGGGCAACCAGCCCCAGCATTTT.